Listed below are T cell receptor beta chains from one sample, sequenced in a study of T cells in narcolepsy. This table comes from immunoSEQ multiplex PCR, and its TCRdb copy is limited to in-frame clones, with some not included. The sample has 26,000 or so clones; approximately 78% are singletons. Sequences were obtained from CD45RA- memory CD4+ T cells from PBMCs. The source is a human donor with narcolepsy. Both conserved end residues are part of each CDR3. D genes are given only for firm matches. The size of a clone is reported for some rows only, either as once, few or many, or as a class for expanded clones.

j_gene | d_gene | abundance | v_gene | CDR3nt | CDR3aa
TRBJ2-5 | NA | NA | TRBV5-1 | TGCGCCAGCAGCTTGGTGGGGGCCGATCCACTGGAAGAGCAGTACTTC | CASSLVGADPLEEQYF
TRBJ2-7 | NA | NA | TRBV4-2 | TGTGCCAGCAGCCAAGACCCGTCCCCGGGGGTCCCCTACGAGCAGTACTTC | CASSQDPSPGVPYEQYF
TRBJ1-5 | NA | NA | TRBV23-1 | TGCGCCAGCAGTCAGGTTGACAGGCTCAATCAGTCCCAGCATTTT | CASSQVDRLNQSQHF
TRBJ2-1 | NA | NA | TRBV10-1 | TGCGCCAGCAGTGAAGAGGGCAAGCAGTTCTTC | CASSEEGKQFF
TRBJ1-1 | NA | NA | TRBV6-5 | TGTGCCAGCAAGGGGCGATTGAACACTGAAGCTTTCTTT | CASKGRLNTEAFF
TRBJ2-7 | TRBD2 | NA | TRBV10-3 | TGTGCCATGGCCGCGACTAGCGACCCCTACGAGCAGTACTTC | CAMAATSDPYEQYF
TRBJ1-3 | NA | NA | TRBV7-6 | TGTGCCAGCAGCTTAGGTACGGGGCTTTCGAACACCATATATTTT | CASSLGTGLSNTIYF
TRBJ2-7 | TRBD2 | NA | TRBV11-3 | TGTGCCAGCAGCCCCGCCGGGACTAGATCTTGGGAGCAGTACTTC | CASSPAGTRSWEQYF
TRBJ1-4 | NA | NA | TRBV6-5 | NA | CASSSSGLRHEKLFF
TRBJ2-1 | TRBD2 | NA | TRBV18 | TGTGCCAGCTCACCACCGGAGGGACTAGCCGAGCAGTTCTTC | CASSPPEGLAEQFF
TRBJ2-1 | NA | NA | TRBV5-7 | TGTGCCAGCAGCTTGAACGGGGGAATATACAATGAGCAGTTCTTC | CASSLNGGIYNEQFF
TRBJ2-7 | NA | once | TRBV25-1 | TGTGCCAGCAGTGAAACTGGAAAACAGCTTCAGGGCGAGCAGTACTTC | CASSETGKQLQGEQYF
TRBJ2-7 | NA | NA | TRBV29-1 | TGCAGCGTTGCGGAACGGGAGCAGTACTTC | CSVAEREQYF
TRBJ1-2 | TRBD1 | few | TRBV18 | TGTGCCAGCTCACCCCCGGTGCAGGGGGTGAGTGGCTACACCTTC | CASSPPVQGVSGYTF
TRBJ2-7 | TRBD1 | NA | TRBV6-5 | TGTGCCAGCAGGGGGACAGGGAATATCTACGAGCAGTACTTC | CASRGTGNIYEQYF
TRBJ2-1 | TRBD2 | NA | TRBV9 | TGTGCCAGCAGCGCGTCCGGGACTAGCTTTGGTGAGCAGTTCTTC | CASSASGTSFGEQFF
TRBJ1-6 | NA | NA | TRBV7-2 | TGTGCCAGCAGCTTAACGGACGGAAATTCACCCCTCCACTTT | CASSLTDGNSPLHF
TRBJ2-3 | NA | NA | TRBV2 | TGTGCCAGCAGGCTAGTCACAGATACGCAGTATTTT | CASRLVTDTQYF
TRBJ2-1 | NA | NA | TRBV29-1 | TGCAGCGTTGTAAGGAGTGACAGGCTTGCTTACAATGAGCAGTTCTTC | CSVVRSDRLAYNEQFF
TRBJ1-5 | TRBD1 | few | TRBV6-1 | TGTGCCAGCAGTGAGACAGGGCTAAATCAGCCCCAGCATTTT | CASSETGLNQPQHF
TRBJ1-4 | TRBD1 | few | TRBV19 | TGTGCCAGTTCGCGGAAGGGGGCTCATGAAAAACTGTTTTTT | CASSRKGAHEKLFF
TRBJ2-5 | TRBD2 | NA | TRBV9 | TGTGCCAGCAGCTCCCGACTAGCGGGGGAGGGGACCCAGTACTTC | CASSSRLAGEGTQYF
TRBJ2-5 | NA | NA | TRBV7-9 | TGTGCCAGCAGCCCTTCAACCCAGTACTTC | CASSPSTQYF
TRBJ2-5 | NA | NA | TRBV5-1 | TGCGCCAGCAGCTTGTTGTTCCGAGAGACCCAGTACTTC | CASSLLFRETQYF
TRBJ1-2 | TRBD1 | NA | TRBV5-6 | TGTGCCAGCAGCTTGGGATTTCAGGGACAGGGCCATGGCTACACCTTC | CASSLGFQGQGHGYTF
TRBJ1-1 | NA | NA | TRBV5-1 | TGCGCCAGCAGCAAGGACGTAACTGAAGCTTTCTTT | CASSKDVTEAFF
TRBJ1-2 | NA | NA | TRBV4-2 | TGTGCCAGCAGCCAAGATCCCCGGGAAGGAGGCTACACCTTC | CASSQDPREGGYTF
TRBJ2-7 | TRBD2 | NA | TRBV11-2 | TGTGCCAGCAGCTTAGTCCCCCGGACTAGCGGGGGGGCCTACGAGCAGTACTTC | CASSLVPRTSGGAYEQYF
TRBJ2-7 | TRBD1 | NA | TRBV9 | TGTGCCAGCAGCAACCCCGGGACAGGGTACGAGCAGTACTTC | CASSNPGTGYEQYF
TRBJ2-5 | NA | once | TRBV7-2 | TGTGCCAGCAGCTTACGGCTCGCAGAGACCCAGTACTTC | CASSLRLAETQYF
TRBJ1-4 | NA | once | TRBV30 | TGTGCCTGGAGAGGAGGGTTCCCTAATGAAAAACTGTTTTTT | CAWRGGFPNEKLFF
TRBJ2-2 | NA | NA | TRBV2 | TGTGCCAGCTCCTGGGCAGGCCCACCTCCCCACACCGGGGAGCTGTTTTTT | CASSWAGPPPHTGELFF
TRBJ1-2 | TRBD1 | few | TRBV5-8 | TGTGCCAGCAGGCAGAAAAACAGGGGGCAACACTATGGCTACACCTTC | CASRQKNRGQHYGYTF
TRBJ1-5 | NA | NA | TRBV7-7 | TGTGCCAGCAGCTTACAAAACAATCAGCCCCAGCATTTT | CASSLQNNQPQHF
TRBJ2-3 | TRBD1 | NA | TRBV12-5 | TGTGCTAGTGGTTTGCCGACAGGGGAGGTTACGCAGTATTTT | CASGLPTGEVTQYF
TRBJ1-6 | TRBD1 | few | TRBV5-6 | TGTGCCAGCAGCTTCATTACAGGGGGGAATTCACCCCTCCACTTT | CASSFITGGNSPLHF
TRBJ1-1 | NA | NA | TRBV29-1 | TGCAGCGTTGATAGGTCCGGGACACAGGGCCGGACTGAAGCTTTCTTT | CSVDRSGTQGRTEAFF
TRBJ1-2 | NA | NA | TRBV5-5 | TGTGCCAGCAGCGGCCGGACGGCCCAGCCGGGGGGCTACACCTTC | CASSGRTAQPGGYTF
TRBJ1-1 | NA | NA | TRBV7-3 | TGTGCCAGCAGCCCCAGTACGGCGAACACTGAAGCTTTCTTT | CASSPSTANTEAFF
TRBJ1-1 | NA | NA | TRBV7-9 | TGTGCCAGCAGCGTAAAAACAGGGCGCACTGAAGCTTTCTTT | CASSVKTGRTEAFF
TRBJ2-5 | NA | NA | TRBV5-1 | TGCGCCAGCAGCTTGGGGCAGGCGCAAGAGACCCAGTACTTC | CASSLGQAQETQYF
TRBJ2-5 | NA | NA | TRBV20-1 | TGCAGCCCCCTGAAGGGAGAGACCCAGTACTTC | CSPLKGETQYF
TRBJ2-5 | NA | NA | TRBV5-1 | TGCGCCAGCAGCTTGATCCCCGGGGTATTCCAAGAGACCCAGTACTTC | CASSLIPGVFQETQYF
TRBJ1-2 | TRBD1 | NA | TRBV18 | TGTGCCAGCTCACCAGGGACAGGGAATAACTATGGCTACACCTTC | CASSPGTGNNYGYTF
TRBJ2-5 | NA | NA | TRBV14 | TGTGCCAGCAGCCCCGGATTTGAGACCCAGTACTTC | CASSPGFETQYF
TRBJ1-3 | TRBD1 | NA | TRBV5-1 | TGCGCCAGCAGCTTGGCTCCGGGACAGGGTGGCTCTGGAAACACCATATATTTT | CASSLAPGQGGSGNTIYF
TRBJ2-5 | TRBD1 | NA | TRBV6-5 | TGTGCCAGCAGTTCCGGGGACAGGGGGCTCAGGGATCAGTACTTC | CASSSGDRGLRDQYF
TRBJ2-3 | TRBD2 | NA | TRBV11-2 | TGTGCCAGCAGCTTATCTAGCGGGGAAACAGATACGCAGTATTTT | CASSLSSGETDTQYF
TRBJ1-1 | TRBD1 | NA | TRBV10-3 | TGTGCCATCAGTGAGCAGGGGGAAGGAATGGCTGAAGCTTTCTTT | CAISEQGEGMAEAFF